This record covers a single TCR beta chain. This sample was taken from a study of CD8+CD57+ T cells in acquired aplastic anemia. It was patients with CD8+CD57+ cell expansion by flow cytometry who were chosen for sequencing. This CDR3 has 12 amino acids. Germline loops: CDR1 SQVTM, CDR2 ANQGSEA. The J segment lost 11 bases and the V segment lost 4 bases, leaving 7 bases of the junction unmatched. Using genomic DNA as the template, TCR beta VDJ and CDR3 profiling was carried out. TCRdb reprocessed the reads via MiXCR and lists one record per CDR3 protein. The sample holds 210,000 or so distinct CDR3 sequences, about half seen once.

This chain connects TRBV29-1 to TRBJ2-3; TRBD2 matches at 9 bases. Sequencing used sorted CD4+, CD8+, or CD8+CD57+ T cells (not recorded which) from PBMCs. The TCR originated in a human donor with aplastic anemia. CDR3 region: CSVGGGAREQYF. CDR3 sequence (DNA): TGCAGCGTTGGCGGGGGGGCCAGAGAGCAGTATTTT.